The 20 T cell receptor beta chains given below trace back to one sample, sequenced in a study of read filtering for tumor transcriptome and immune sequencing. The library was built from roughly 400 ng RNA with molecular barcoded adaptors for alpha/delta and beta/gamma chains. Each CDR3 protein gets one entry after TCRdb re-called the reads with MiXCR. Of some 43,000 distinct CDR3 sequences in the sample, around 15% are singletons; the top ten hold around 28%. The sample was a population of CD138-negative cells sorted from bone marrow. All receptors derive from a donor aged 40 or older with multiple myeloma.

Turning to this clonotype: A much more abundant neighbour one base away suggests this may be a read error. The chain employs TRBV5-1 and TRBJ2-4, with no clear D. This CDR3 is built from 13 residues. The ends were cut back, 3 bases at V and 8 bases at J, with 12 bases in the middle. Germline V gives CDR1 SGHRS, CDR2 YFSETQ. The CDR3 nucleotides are TGCGCCAGCAGCTCGGAAGCAAGAGACATTCAGTACTTC. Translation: CASSSEARDIQYF. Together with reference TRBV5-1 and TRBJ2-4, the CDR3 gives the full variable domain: KAGVTQTPRYLIKTRGQQVTLSCSPISGHRSVSWYQQTPGQGLQFLFEYFSETQRNKGNFPGRFSGRQFSNSRSEMNVSTLELGDSALYLCASSSEARDIQYFGAGTRLSVL.

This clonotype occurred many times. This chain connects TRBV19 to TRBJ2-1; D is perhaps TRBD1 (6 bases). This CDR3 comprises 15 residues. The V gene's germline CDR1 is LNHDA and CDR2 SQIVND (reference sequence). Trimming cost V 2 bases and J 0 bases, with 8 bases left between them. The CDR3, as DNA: TGTGCCAGTAGTATACAGGACAGCTCCTACAATGAGCAGTTCTTC. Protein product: CASSIQDSSYNEQFF.

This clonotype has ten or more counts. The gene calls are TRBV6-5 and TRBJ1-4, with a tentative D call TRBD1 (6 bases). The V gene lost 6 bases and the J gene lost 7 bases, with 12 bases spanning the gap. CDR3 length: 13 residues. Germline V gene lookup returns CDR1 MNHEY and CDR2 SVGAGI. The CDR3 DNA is TGTGCCAGCAGAACCAACAGGGTTGAAAAACTGTTTTTT. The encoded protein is CASRTNRVEKLFF.

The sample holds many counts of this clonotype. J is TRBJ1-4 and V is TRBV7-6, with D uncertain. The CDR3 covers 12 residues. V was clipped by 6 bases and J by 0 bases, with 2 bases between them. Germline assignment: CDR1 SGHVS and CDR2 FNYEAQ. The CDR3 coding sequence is TGTGCCAGCAGGTCAACTAATGAAAAACTGTTTTTT. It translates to CASRSTNEKLFF. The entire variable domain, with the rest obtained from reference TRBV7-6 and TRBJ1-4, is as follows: GAGVSQSPRYKVTKRGQDVALRCDPISGHVSLYWYRQALGQGPEFLTYFNYEAQQDKSGLPNDRFSAERPEGSISTLTIQRTEQRDSAMYRCASRSTNEKLFFGSGTQLSVL.

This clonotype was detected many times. CDR3 protein: CASRLQGIGEQFF. The DNA for the CDR3 is TGTGCCAGTAGATTACAGGGGATTGGTGAGCAGTTCTTC. The rearrangement joins TRBV19 to TRBJ2-1; 7 bases agree with TRBD1. The junction had 8 bases not matched to a gene; V was cut back by 6 bases and J by 9 bases. CDR1 and CDR2 (germline): LNHDA, SQIVND (reference sequence). The CDR3 has 13 amino acids.

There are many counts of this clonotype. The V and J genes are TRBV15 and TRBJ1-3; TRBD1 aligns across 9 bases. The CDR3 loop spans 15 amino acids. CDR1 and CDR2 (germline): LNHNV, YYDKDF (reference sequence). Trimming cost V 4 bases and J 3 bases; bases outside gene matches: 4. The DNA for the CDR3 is TGTGCCACCAGCACGGACAGGGGAAATGGAAACACCATATATTTT. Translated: CATSTDRGNGNTIYF.

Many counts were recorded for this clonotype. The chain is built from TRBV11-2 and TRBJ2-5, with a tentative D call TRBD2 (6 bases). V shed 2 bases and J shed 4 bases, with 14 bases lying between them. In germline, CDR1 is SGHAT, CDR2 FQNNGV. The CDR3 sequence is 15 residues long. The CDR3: CASSLSEGRLETQYF. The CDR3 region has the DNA TGTGCCAGCAGCTTATCGGAGGGCCGATTAGAGACCCAGTACTTC.

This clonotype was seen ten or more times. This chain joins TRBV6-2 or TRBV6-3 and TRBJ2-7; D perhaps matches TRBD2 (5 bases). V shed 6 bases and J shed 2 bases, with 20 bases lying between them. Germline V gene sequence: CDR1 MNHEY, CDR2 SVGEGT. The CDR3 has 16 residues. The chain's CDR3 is CASSRPLVEGPYEQYF. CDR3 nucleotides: TGTGCCAGCAGCCGCCCACTGGTCGAGGGCCCCTACGAGCAGTACTTC.

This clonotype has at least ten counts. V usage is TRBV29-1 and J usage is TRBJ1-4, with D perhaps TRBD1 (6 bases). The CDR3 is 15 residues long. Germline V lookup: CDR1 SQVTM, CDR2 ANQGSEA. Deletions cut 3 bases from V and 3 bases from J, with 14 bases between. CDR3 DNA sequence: TGCAGCGTTGAGAGTCCGGGACAACCTAATGAAAAACTGTTTTTT. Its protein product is CSVESPGQPNEKLFF. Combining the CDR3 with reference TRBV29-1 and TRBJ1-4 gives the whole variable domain SAVISQKPSRDICQRGTSLTIQCQVDSQVTMMFWYRQQPGQSLTLIATANQGSEATYESGFVIDKFPISRPNLTFSTLTVSNMSPEDSSIYLCSVESPGQPNEKLFFGSGTQLSVL.

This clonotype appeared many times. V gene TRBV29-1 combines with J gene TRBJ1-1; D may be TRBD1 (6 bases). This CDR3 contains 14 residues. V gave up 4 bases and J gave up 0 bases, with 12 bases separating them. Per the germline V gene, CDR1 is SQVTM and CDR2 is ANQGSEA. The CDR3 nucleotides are TGCAGCGTTGTTTCGGGACACATGAACACTGAAGCTTTCTTT. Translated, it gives CSVVSGHMNTEAFF.

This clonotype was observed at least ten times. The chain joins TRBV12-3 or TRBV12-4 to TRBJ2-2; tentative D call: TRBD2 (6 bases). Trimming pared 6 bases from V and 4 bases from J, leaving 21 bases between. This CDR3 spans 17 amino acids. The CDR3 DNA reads TGTGCCAGCAGCAACGCGGGACTCTTCTCCGGCACCGGGGAGCTGTTTTTT. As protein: CASSNAGLFSGTGELFF.

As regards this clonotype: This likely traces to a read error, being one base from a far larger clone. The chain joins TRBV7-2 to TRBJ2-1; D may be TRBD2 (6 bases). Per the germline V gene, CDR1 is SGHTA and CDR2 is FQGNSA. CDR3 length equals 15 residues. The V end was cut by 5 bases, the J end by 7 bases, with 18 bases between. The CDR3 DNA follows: TGTGCCAGCAGCCGAACGGAAGTGGGGGGTAATGAGCAGTTCTTC. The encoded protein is CASSRTEVGGNEQFF. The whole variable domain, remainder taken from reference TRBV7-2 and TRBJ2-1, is GAGVSQSPSNKVTEKGKDVELRCDPISGHTALYWYRQSLGQGLEFLIYFQGNSAPDKSGLPSDRFSAERTGGSVSTLTIQRTQQEDSAVYLCASSRTEVGGNEQFFGPGTRLTVL.

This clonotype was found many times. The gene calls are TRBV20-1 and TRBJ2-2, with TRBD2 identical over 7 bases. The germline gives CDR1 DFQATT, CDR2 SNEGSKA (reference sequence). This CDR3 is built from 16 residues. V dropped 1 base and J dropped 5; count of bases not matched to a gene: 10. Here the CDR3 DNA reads TGCAGTGCTAGAGTGGGGGTCACTAGCGTTACCGGGGAGCTGTTTTTT. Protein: CSARVGVTSVTGELFF.

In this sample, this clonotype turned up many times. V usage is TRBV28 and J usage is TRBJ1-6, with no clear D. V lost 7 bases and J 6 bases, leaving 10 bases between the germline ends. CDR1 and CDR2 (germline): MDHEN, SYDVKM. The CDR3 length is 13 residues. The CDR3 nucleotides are TGTGCCAGCACTCCAGGTCCTAATTCACCCCTCCACTTT. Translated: CASTPGPNSPLHF.

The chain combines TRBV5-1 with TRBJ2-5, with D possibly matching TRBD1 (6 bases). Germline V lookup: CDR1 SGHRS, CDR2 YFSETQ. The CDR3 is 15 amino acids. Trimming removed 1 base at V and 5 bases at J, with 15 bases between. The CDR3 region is CASSLTGTPGETQYF. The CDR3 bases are TGCGCCAGCAGCTTGACAGGGACCCCCGGGGAGACCCAGTACTTC. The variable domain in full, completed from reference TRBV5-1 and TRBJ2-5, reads KAGVTQTPRYLIKTRGQQVTLSCSPISGHRSVSWYQQTPGQGLQFLFEYFSETQRNKGNFPGRFSGRQFSNSRSEMNVSTLELGDSALYLCASSLTGTPGETQYFGPGTRLLVL.

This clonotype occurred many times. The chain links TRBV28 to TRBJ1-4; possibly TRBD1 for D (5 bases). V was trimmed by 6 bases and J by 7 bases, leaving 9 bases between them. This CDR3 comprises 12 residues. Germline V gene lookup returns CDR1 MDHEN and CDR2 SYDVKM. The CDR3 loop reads CASRRGIEKLFF. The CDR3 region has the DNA TGTGCCAGCAGGAGGGGAATTGAAAAACTGTTTTTT.

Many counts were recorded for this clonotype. CDR3 sequence reads: CASSQGDGYEQYF. The CDR3 DNA is TGTGCCAGTAGCCAGGGGGATGGGTACGAGCAGTACTTC. The rearrangement links TRBV19 to TRBJ2-7; 7 nucleotides match TRBD1. V gave up 6 bases and J gave up 4 bases; unmatched junction bases: 6. The length of the CDR3 is 13 residues. Germline assignment: CDR1 LNHDA and CDR2 SQIVND (reference sequence).

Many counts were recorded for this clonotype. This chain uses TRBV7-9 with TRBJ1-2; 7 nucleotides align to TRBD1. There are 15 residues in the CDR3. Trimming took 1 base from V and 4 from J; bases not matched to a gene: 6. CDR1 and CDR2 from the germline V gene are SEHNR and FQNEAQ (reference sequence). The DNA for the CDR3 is TGTGCCAGCAGCTTAGAAGGGGGCCAGGCCTATGGCTACACCTTC. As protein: CASSLEGGQAYGYTF.

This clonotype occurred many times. The CDR3 region is CASTQGGDEKLFF. In nucleotides, the CDR3 is TGCGCCAGCACCCAAGGGGGGGATGAAAAACTGTTTTTT. V and J are TRBV5-1 and TRBJ1-4; D is possibly TRBD1 (6 bases). CDR1 and CDR2 (germline): SGHRS, YFSETQ. Trimming cost V 6 bases and J 6 bases, with 12 bases left between them. The CDR3 runs 13 residues.

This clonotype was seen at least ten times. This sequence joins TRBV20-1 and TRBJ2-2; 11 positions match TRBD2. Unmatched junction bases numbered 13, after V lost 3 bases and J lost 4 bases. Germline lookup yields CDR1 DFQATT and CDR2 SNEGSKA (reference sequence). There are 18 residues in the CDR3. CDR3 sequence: CSARGPSGRSPGTGELFF. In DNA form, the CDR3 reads TGCAGTGCTAGGGGTCCTAGCGGGAGGAGTCCCGGCACCGGGGAGCTGTTTTTT.